The rows below give T cell receptor beta chains drawn from one sample of a study of beta chain features in type 1 diabetes. The data were produced by immunoSEQ multiplex PCR, yet TCRdb's version contains in-frame clones alone and is incomplete. The repertoire consists of roughly 150,000 clones, with approximately 8.8% occurring once and the leading ten covering about 0.65%. Material for sequencing was central memory CD4+ T cells from blood. The receptor source for this set is a woman aged 25 to 39 with type 1 diabetes. CDR3s include the opening cysteine and the closing phenylalanine or tryptophan. The D gene is left open where the match is weak. Clone size is shown for a subset of rows, as once, few, many or a class of expanded clone.

size	V	J	D	CDR3	DNA
few	TRBV5-1	TRBJ2-7	TRBD1	CASSTTGAGYEQYF	TGCGCCAGCAGTACGACAGGGGCAGGATACGAGCAGTACTTC
.	TRBV5-4	TRBJ2-2	.	CASSFGTRYTGELFF	TGTGCCAGCAGCTTCGGGACTCGATACACCGGGGAGCTGTTTTTT
.	TRBV5-1	TRBJ2-1	TRBD2	CASSLATLAGANYNEQFF	TGCGCCAGCAGCTTGGCCACGCTAGCGGGGGCGAACTACAATGAGCAGTTCTTC
.	TRBV5-1	TRBJ2-1	.	CASSLTTLGLGEQFF	TGCGCCAGCAGCTTGACAACCCTAGGATTGGGTGAGCAGTTCTTC
few	TRBV25-1	TRBJ2-1	TRBD2	CASSIAGESDEQFF	TGTGCCAGCAGTATAGCGGGAGAAAGCGATGAGCAGTTCTTC
.	TRBV6-6	TRBJ2-7	TRBD2	CASSYLAGGPYEQYF	TGTGCCAGCAGTTACTTGGCGGGAGGGCCATACGAGCAGTACTTC
few	TRBV9	TRBJ2-1	.	CASSVASSYNEQFF	TGTGCCAGCAGCGTAGCCAGCTCCTACAATGAGCAGTTCTTC
.	TRBV30	TRBJ2-7	TRBD2	CAWSVTGGWLAGVYEQYF	TGTGCCTGGAGTGTCACAGGGGGGTGGCTAGCGGGAGTGTACGAGCAGTACTTC
few	TRBV2	TRBJ2-3	.	CASTWEMGTDTQYF	TGTGCCAGCACGTGGGAGATGGGCACAGATACGCAGTATTTT
.	TRBV19	TRBJ2-1	.	CASSIISVGDNEQFF	TGTGCCAGTAGTATAATATCAGTCGGGGATAATGAGCAGTTCTTC
.	TRBV5-4	TRBJ2-5	.	CASSFFSRGQETQYF	TGTGCCAGCAGCTTCTTCTCGCGTGGCCAAGAGACCCAGTACTTC
few	TRBV28	TRBJ1-2	TRBD1	CASSKPPGQGGGYTF	TGTGCCAGCAGTAAACCACCGGGACAGGGCGGTGGCTACACCTTC
few	TRBV2	TRBJ2-5	.	CASRKTSQETQYF	TGTGCCAGCAGAAAGACTAGCCAAGAGACCCAGTACTTC
few	TRBV28	TRBJ2-4	TRBD2	CASTPNPGTNVLYIQYF	TGTGCCAGCACCCCAAATCCGGGGACTAACGTGTTGTACATTCAGTACTTC
many	TRBV19	TRBJ2-7	TRBD2	CASSTPTSGSIYEQYF	TGTGCCAGTAGTACGCCCACTAGCGGGAGTATCTACGAGCAGTACTTC
few	TRBV5-1	TRBJ1-1	.	CASSADSPNTEAFF	TGCGCCAGCAGCGCCGACAGCCCTAACACTGAAGCTTTCTTT
.	TRBV4-2	TRBJ2-1	.	CASSQGGQGPYNEQFF	TGTGCCAGCAGCCAAGGAGGCCAGGGCCCCTACAATGAGCAGTTCTTC
.	TRBV4-1	TRBJ2-1	TRBD2	CASSQAGLAMNEQFF	TGCGCCAGCAGCCAAGCTGGACTAGCGATGAATGAGCAGTTCTTC
few	TRBV7-9	TRBJ1-4	TRBD1	CASSFGDRGNEKLFF	TGTGCCAGCAGCTTCGGGGACAGGGGAAATGAAAAACTGTTTTTT
.	TRBV9	TRBJ2-5	TRBD2	CASSVPGRASGRTGETQYF	TGTGCCAGCAGCGTACCCGGCAGGGCTAGCGGGAGGACCGGAGAGACCCAGTACTTC
.	TRBV9	TRBJ1-2	TRBD1	CASSLDRGHGYTF	TGTGCCAGCAGCCTCGACAGGGGCCATGGCTACACCTTC
.	TRBV30	TRBJ1-5	.	CAWSVGRDKPQHF	TGTGCCTGGAGTGTGGGGAGGGACAAGCCCCAGCATTTT
few	TRBV4-1	TRBJ2-1	TRBD2	CASSQNIAGAYNEQFF	TGCGCCAGCAGCCAGAACATAGCGGGGGCCTACAATGAGCAGTTCTTC
.	TRBV30	TRBJ1-2	TRBD1	CAWSVGGTGPPGYTF	TGTGCCTGGAGTGTAGGGGGGACAGGGCCCCCTGGCTACACCTTC
.	TRBV9	TRBJ1-2	TRBD1	CASSGRDRAFGYTF	TGTGCCAGCAGCGGCCGGGACAGGGCTTTTGGCTACACCTTC
few	TRBV30	TRBJ2-6	.	CAWSRVGVLTF	TGTGCCTGGAGTCGGGTGGGCGTCCTGACTTTC
.	TRBV28	TRBJ1-2	TRBD1	CASRRDRGSRGYTF	TGTGCCAGCAGAAGGGACAGGGGAAGTCGGGGCTACACCTTC
few	TRBV4-1	TRBJ1-1	.	CASSQPPGRTNTEAFF	TGCGCCAGCAGCCAACCCCCCGGGAGGACAAACACTGAAGCTTTCTTT